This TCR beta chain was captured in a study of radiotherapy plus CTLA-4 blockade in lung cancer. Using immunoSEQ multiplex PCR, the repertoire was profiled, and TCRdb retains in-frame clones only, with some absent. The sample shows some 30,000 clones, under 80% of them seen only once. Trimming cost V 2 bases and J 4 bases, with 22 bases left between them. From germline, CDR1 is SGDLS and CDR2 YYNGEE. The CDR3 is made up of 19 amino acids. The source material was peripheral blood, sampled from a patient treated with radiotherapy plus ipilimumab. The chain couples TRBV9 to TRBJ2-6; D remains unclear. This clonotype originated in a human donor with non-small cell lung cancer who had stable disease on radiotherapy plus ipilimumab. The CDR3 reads CASSVPPRGKAPGANVLTF. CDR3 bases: TGTGCCAGCAGCGTGCCCCCCCGAGGAAAGGCCCCCGGGGCCAACGTCCTGACTTTC.